The rows below give T cell receptor beta chains drawn from one sample of a study of T cells in Graves' hyperthyroidism and ophthalmopathy. Via MiXCR, TCRdb re-called the multiplex PCR reads, giving one row per CDR3 protein. Among about 500,000 distinct CDR3 sequences listed, around 43% were seen once. Material: peripheral blood or thyroid tissue (not recorded which). These receptors were obtained from an adult woman with Graves' disease, either hyperthyroidism or ophthalmopathy (not recorded which). The CDR3 runs from the conserved cysteine through the conserved F or W. The D gene is left open where the match is weak. Where a row states a size, it is once, few, many or the class of an expanded clone; other rows omit it.

>TRBJ1-4|TRBV7-2|-|-
CASRSLDVEKLFF
TGTGCCAGCAGATCGTTGGACGTTGAAAAACTGTTTTTT
>TRBJ1-2|TRBV9|TRBD1|-
CASSPTGQGQGYTF
TGTGCCAGCAGCCCTACGGGACAGGGGCAGGGCTACACCTTC
>TRBJ1-1|TRBV24-1|TRBD1|many
CATSDSPGQGVRTEAFF
TGTGCCACCAGTGACTCCCCCGGACAGGGGGTGAGGACTGAAGCTTTCTTT
>TRBJ2-5|TRBV29-1|-|many
CSVASQGGGETQYF
TGCAGCGTGGCCAGCCAGGGAGGCGGGGAGACCCAGTACTTC
>TRBJ2-5|TRBV6-1|TRBD2|-
CASSERPSGRAQETQYF
TGTGCCAGCAGTGAACGGCCTAGCGGGAGGGCCCAGGAGACCCAGTACTTC
>TRBJ2-2|TRBV13|TRBD2|few
CASSHSGLAVSGELFF
TGTGCCAGCAGCCACTCGGGACTAGCTGTTTCCGGGGAGCTGTTTTTT
>TRBJ1-2|TRBV7-2|-|many
CASSLNSLTNYGYTF
TGTGCCAGCAGCCTAAACAGTCTCACGAACTATGGCTACACCTTC
>TRBJ1-2|TRBV19|TRBD1|-
CATRTGADGYTF
TGTGCCACCAGGACAGGCGCTGATGGCTACACCTTC
>TRBJ2-2|TRBV7-2|-|few
CASSYRETTGELFF
TGCGCCAGCAGCTACAGGGAAACCACCGGGGAGCTGTTTTTT
>TRBJ1-6|TRBV2|-|-
CASSDIGGGGNSPLHF
TGTGCCAGCAGTGACATCGGGGGCGGTGGGAATTCACCCCTCCACTTT
>TRBJ2-5|TRBV29-1|-|few
CSVETWTENQYF
TGCAGCGTTGAGACCTGGACGGAGAACCAGTACTTC
>TRBJ1-3|TRBV6-6|-|many
CASRAYRVVSGNTIYF
TGTGCCAGCAGGGCTTACCGGGTTGTGTCTGGAAACACCATATATTTT
>TRBJ2-5|TRBV7-7|-|-
CASSPSLTAETQYF
TGTGCCAGCAGCCCAAGCCTTACCGCGGAGACCCAGTACTTC
>TRBJ1-5|TRBV5-1|-|many
CASSLGPDYSNQPQHF
TGCGCCAGCAGCTTAGGGCCAGATTATAGCAATCAGCCCCAGCATTTT
>TRBJ2-7|TRBV7-3|-|many
CASSFVRTLHEQYF
TGTGCCAGCAGCTTCGTCAGAACCCTCCACGAGCAGTACTTC
>TRBJ1-1|TRBV2|TRBD1|-
CASSEGDRRETEAFF
TGTGCCAGCAGTGAAGGGGACAGGCGGGAGACTGAAGCTTTCTTT
>TRBJ2-5|TRBV20-1|TRBD1|many
CSAGRGRGWPETQYF
TGCAGTGCTGGCAGGGGGCGTGGGTGGCCAGAGACCCAGTACTTC
>TRBJ2-2|TRBV15|TRBD2|many
CATSRPSSGRAWGSGELFF
TGTGCCACCAGCAGACCCTCTAGCGGGAGGGCCTGGGGTTCCGGGGAGCTGTTTTTT
>TRBJ2-5|TRBV12-3/TRBV12-4|-|-
CASSQDGQPQYF
TGTGCCAGCAGTCAGGACGGTCAGCCCCAGTACTTC
>TRBJ2-7|TRBV20-1|TRBD2|many
CSASTGLAATYEQYF
TGCAGTGCTAGTACTGGACTAGCGGCCACCTACGAGCAGTACTTC
>TRBJ1-2|TRBV19|-|-
CASSTRGVYGYTF
TGTGCCAGTAGTACCCGCGGAGTCTATGGCTACACCTTC
>TRBJ2-2|TRBV10-3|TRBD2|-
CAMAGSGETGELFF
TGTGCCATGGCAGGTAGCGGGGAAACCGGGGAGCTGTTTTTT
>TRBJ2-2|TRBV24-1|-|few
CATSDLRRGELFF
TGTGCCACCAGTGATTTACGCCGCGGGGAGCTGTTTTTT
>TRBJ2-5|TRBV15|-|-
CATSRGGTEQETQYF
TGTGCCACCAGCAGAGGAGGGACGGAGCAAGAGACCCAGTACTTC
>TRBJ1-2|TRBV15|-|-
CATSRDRATANYGYTF
TGTGCCACCAGCAGAGATCGAGCCACTGCGAACTATGGCTACACCTTC
>TRBJ1-1|TRBV29-1|-|-
CSVWHGGVDTEAFF
TGCAGCGTATGGCATGGAGGGGTGGACACTGAAGCTTTCTTT
>TRBJ2-5|TRBV29-1|-|many
CSVGKDGRGETQYF
TGCAGCGTCGGGAAGGACGGCCGCGGAGAGACCCAGTACTTC
>TRBJ1-1|TRBV25-1|-|-
CASLGPGMGTEAFF
TGTGCCAGCCTGGGCCCGGGAATGGGCACTGAAGCTTTCTTT
>TRBJ1-2|TRBV7-8|TRBD1|-
CAWRGTGAGYTF
TGTGCCTGGAGAGGGACAGGGGCTGGCTACACCTTC
>TRBJ1-4|TRBV25-1|TRBD1|-
CASGPGQLKGGKLFF
TGTGCCAGCGGGCCGGGACAGCTTAAGGGAGGAAAACTGTTTTTT
>TRBJ2-6|TRBV7-3|-|many
CASSFRDLSGANVLTF
TGTGCCAGCAGCTTCAGGGATCTCTCTGGGGCCAACGTCCTGACTTTC
>TRBJ2-2|TRBV24-1|-|-
CATSRGPGELFF
TGTGCCACCAGTCGCGGACCCGGGGAGCTGTTTTTT
>TRBJ2-2|TRBV24-1|TRBD1|many
CATSDWGQANTGELFF
TGTGCCACCAGTGATTGGGGACAGGCGAACACCGGGGAGCTGTTTTTT
>TRBJ2-5|TRBV7-9|TRBD1|-
CASSRTGQGRETQYF
TGTGCCAGCAGCCGCACTGGACAGGGCAGGGAGACCCAGTACTTC
>TRBJ1-1|TRBV7-2|TRBD1|few
CASSPRQGGGLTEAFF
TGTGCCAGCAGCCCCCGACAGGGGGGGGGGTTGACTGAAGCTTTCTTT
>TRBJ2-5|TRBV12-3/TRBV12-4|-|few
CASSFDGGNQPQYF
TGTGCCAGCAGTTTCGACGGTGGCAATCAGCCCCAGTACTTC
>TRBJ2-7|TRBV7-9|-|-
CASSLGLYKQYF
TGTGCCAGCAGCTTGGGACTCTACAAGCAGTACTTC
>TRBJ1-2|TRBV12-3/TRBV12-4|-|-
CASRDWGADGGYTF
TGTGCCAGCAGGGACTGGGGGGCGGATGGTGGCTACACCTTC
>TRBJ2-7|TRBV5-1|-|many
CASSLQGMASYEQYF
TGCGCCAGCAGCTTGCAGGGCATGGCCTCCTACGAGCAGTACTTC
>TRBJ1-2|TRBV2|-|-
CASSQGRGYTF
TGTGCCAGCAGCCAGGGACGCGGCTACACCTTC
>TRBJ1-4|TRBV20-1|TRBD1|many
CSARPQGATNEKLFF
TGCAGTGCTAGACCCCAGGGGGCAACTAATGAAAAACTGTTTTTT
>TRBJ1-2|TRBV7-2|TRBD1|-
CASSSTSGQGWGYTF
TGTGCCAGCAGCTCCACGTCGGGACAGGGATGGGGCTACACCTTC
>TRBJ1-1|TRBV10-2|-|many
CASSEAPGIGAEAFF
TGCGCCAGCAGTGAGGCCCCGGGGATAGGCGCTGAAGCTTTCTTT
>TRBJ2-2|TRBV7-2|-|-
CASSLNGFTGELFF
TGTGCCAGCAGCTTAAATGGGTTCACCGGGGAGCTGTTTTTT
>TRBJ2-2|TRBV7-6|-|many
CASSRAANTGELFF
TGTGCCAGCAGCCGAGCAGCGAACACCGGGGAGCTGTTTTTT
>TRBJ1-1|TRBV9|-|once
CASSPQGARGSTEAFF
TGTGCCAGCAGCCCCCAAGGGGCCCGGGGCAGCACTGAAGCTTTCTTT